A selection of T cell receptor beta chains follows, all from one sample in a study of T-cell memory formation after mild COVID-19. TCRdb re-called the 5' RACE reads through MiXCR, storing one row per CDR3 protein. The repertoire has a few hundred thousand distinct CDR3 sequences, approximately 25% of them found once; the top ten carry roughly an eighth. Sequenced: PBMCs or a T cell subset sorted from them (not recorded which). The receptors shown here come from an adult woman who had mild COVID-19 (a few samples of this study predate the infection). Cell type and time point are not known. The CDR3 runs from the conserved cysteine through the conserved F or W. A D gene is named only where the DNA matches it firmly. Size is stated for part of the rows, as once, few or many counts, or as a class when the clone is expanded.

j_call: TRBJ2-2
d_call: TRBD2
v_call: TRBV6-2/TRBV6-3
clone_size: -
cdr3_aa: CASRTLAGDTGELFF
cdr3_nt: TGTGCCAGCAGGACCTTAGCGGGAGACACCGGGGAGCTGTTTTTT

j_call: TRBJ1-1
d_call: -
v_call: TRBV12-3/TRBV12-4
clone_size: -
cdr3_aa: CASSLRLQNTEAFF
cdr3_nt: TGTGCCAGCAGTTTAAGGTTGCAGAACACTGAAGCTTTCTTT

j_call: TRBJ1-1
d_call: -
v_call: TRBV24-1
clone_size: -
cdr3_aa: CATRQQGGTEAFF
cdr3_nt: TGTGCCACCAGGCAACAGGGTGGCACTGAAGCTTTCTTT

j_call: TRBJ2-1
d_call: -
v_call: TRBV7-9
clone_size: many
cdr3_aa: CASSSGKGSDEQFF
cdr3_nt: TGTGCCAGCAGCTCGGGAAAGGGATCAGATGAGCAGTTCTTC

j_call: TRBJ2-7
d_call: TRBD1
v_call: TRBV20-1
clone_size: few
cdr3_aa: CSARDKYRGSYEQYF
cdr3_nt: TGCAGTGCTAGAGATAAGTACAGGGGCTCCTACGAGCAGTACTTC

j_call: TRBJ1-2
d_call: TRBD1
v_call: TRBV6-5
clone_size: -
cdr3_aa: CASSGQGAWDGYTF
cdr3_nt: TGTGCCAGCAGCGGACAGGGGGCGTGGGATGGCTACACCTTC

j_call: TRBJ2-5
d_call: TRBD2
v_call: TRBV11-2
clone_size: -
cdr3_aa: CASSLQRGQETQYF
cdr3_nt: TGTGCCAGCAGCTTGCAGCGGGGGCAAGAGACCCAGTACTTC

j_call: TRBJ2-5
d_call: TRBD2
v_call: TRBV4-2
clone_size: -
cdr3_aa: CASSQDFQGGLAETQYF
cdr3_nt: TGTGCCAGCAGCCAAGATTTTCAAGGGGGACTAGCGGAGACCCAGTACTTC

j_call: TRBJ1-1
d_call: TRBD1
v_call: TRBV2
clone_size: -
cdr3_aa: CASRPTGGEGGPKAFF
cdr3_nt: TGTGCCAGCAGACCCACAGGGGGCGAAGGAGGACCTAAAGCTTTCTTT

j_call: TRBJ1-1
d_call: TRBD1
v_call: TRBV11-2
clone_size: few
cdr3_aa: CASSHGTGAFF
cdr3_nt: TGTGCCAGCAGCCACGGGACAGGAGCTTTCTTT

j_call: TRBJ1-5
d_call: TRBD1
v_call: TRBV18
clone_size: few
cdr3_aa: CASSRNRGEPQHF
cdr3_nt: TGTGCCAGCTCACGAAACAGGGGCGAGCCCCAGCATTTT

j_call: TRBJ2-2
d_call: -
v_call: TRBV6-5
clone_size: -
cdr3_aa: CASSYSAGVTGELFF
cdr3_nt: TGTGCCAGCAGTTACTCGGCAGGGGTTACCGGGGAGCTGTTTTTT

j_call: TRBJ2-5
d_call: -
v_call: TRBV21-1
clone_size: few
cdr3_aa: CASSKGNGQGFRETQYF
cdr3_nt: TGTGCCAGCAGCAAAGGCAACGGACAGGGATTTCGAGAGACCCAGTACTTC

j_call: TRBJ2-1
d_call: -
v_call: TRBV27
clone_size: few
cdr3_aa: CASSGVRTWGQNNEQFF
cdr3_nt: TGTGCCAGCAGTGGCGTACGAACATGGGGTCAGAACAATGAGCAGTTCTTC

j_call: TRBJ2-2
d_call: -
v_call: TRBV6-4
clone_size: -
cdr3_aa: CASSEQDTGELFF
cdr3_nt: TGTGCCAGCAGTGAGCAGGACACCGGGGAGCTGTTTTTT